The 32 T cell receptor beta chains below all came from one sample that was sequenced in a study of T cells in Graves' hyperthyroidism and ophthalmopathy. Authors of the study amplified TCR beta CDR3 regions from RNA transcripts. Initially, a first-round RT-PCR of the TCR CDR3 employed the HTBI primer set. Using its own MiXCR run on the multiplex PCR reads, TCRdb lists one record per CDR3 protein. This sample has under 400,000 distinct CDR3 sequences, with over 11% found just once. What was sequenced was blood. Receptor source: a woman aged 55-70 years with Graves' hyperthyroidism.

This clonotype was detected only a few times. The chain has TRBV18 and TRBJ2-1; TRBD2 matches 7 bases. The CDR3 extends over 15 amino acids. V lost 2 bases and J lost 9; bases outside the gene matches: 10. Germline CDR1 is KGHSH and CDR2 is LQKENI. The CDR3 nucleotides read TGTGCCAGCTCACCAAGTGGCGGGAGTCAACGTGAGCAGTTCTTC. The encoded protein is CASSPSGGSQREQFF.

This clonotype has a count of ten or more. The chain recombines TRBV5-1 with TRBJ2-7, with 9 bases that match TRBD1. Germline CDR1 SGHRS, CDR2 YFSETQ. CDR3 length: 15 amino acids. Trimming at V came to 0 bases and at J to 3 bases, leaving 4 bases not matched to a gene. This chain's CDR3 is CASSLAPTGGYEQYF. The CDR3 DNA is TGCGCCAGCAGCTTGGCACCGACAGGGGGCTACGAGCAGTACTTC.

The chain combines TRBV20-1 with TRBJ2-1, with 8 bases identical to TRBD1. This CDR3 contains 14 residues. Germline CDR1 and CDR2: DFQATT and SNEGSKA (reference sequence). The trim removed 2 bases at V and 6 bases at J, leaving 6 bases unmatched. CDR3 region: CSARSGQVSNEQFF. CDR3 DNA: TGCAGTGCTAGATCGGGACAGGTGAGCAATGAGCAGTTCTTC.

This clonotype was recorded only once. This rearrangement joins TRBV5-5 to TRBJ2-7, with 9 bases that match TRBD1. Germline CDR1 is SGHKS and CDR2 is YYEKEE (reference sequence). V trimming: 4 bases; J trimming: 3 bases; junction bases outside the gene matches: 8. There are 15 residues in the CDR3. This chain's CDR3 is CASSGGTGRFYEQYF. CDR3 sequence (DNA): TGTGCCAGCAGCGGAGGGACAGGGAGGTTCTACGAGCAGTACTTC.

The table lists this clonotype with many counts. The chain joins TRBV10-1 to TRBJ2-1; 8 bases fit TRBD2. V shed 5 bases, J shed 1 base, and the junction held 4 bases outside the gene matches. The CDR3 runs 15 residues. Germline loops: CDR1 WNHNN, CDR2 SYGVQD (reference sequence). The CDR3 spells CASSLSGRSYNEQFF. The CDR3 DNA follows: TGCGCCAGCAGTCTAAGCGGGAGATCCTACAATGAGCAGTTCTTC.

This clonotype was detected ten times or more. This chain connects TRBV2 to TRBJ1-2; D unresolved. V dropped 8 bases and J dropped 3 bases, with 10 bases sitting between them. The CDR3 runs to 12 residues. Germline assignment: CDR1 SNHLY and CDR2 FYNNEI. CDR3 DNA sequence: TGTGCCAGCCGCCGCGAGGACTATGGCTACACCTTC. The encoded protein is CASRREDYGYTF. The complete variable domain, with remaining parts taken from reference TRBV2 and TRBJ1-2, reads EPEVTQTPSHQVTQMGQEVILRCVPISNHLYFYWYRQILGQKVEFLVSFYNNEISEKSEIFDDQFSVERPDGSNFTLKIRSTKLEDSAMYFCASRREDYGYTFGSGTRLTVV.

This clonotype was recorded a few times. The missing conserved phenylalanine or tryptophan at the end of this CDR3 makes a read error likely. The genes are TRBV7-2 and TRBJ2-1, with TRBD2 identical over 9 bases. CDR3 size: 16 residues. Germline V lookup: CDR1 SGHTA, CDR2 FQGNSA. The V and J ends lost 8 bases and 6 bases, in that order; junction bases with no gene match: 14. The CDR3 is CASRVSGSNSGNEQFS. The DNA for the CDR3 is TGTGCCAGCCGCGTTAGCGGGAGTAATAGTGGCAATGAGCAGTTCTCC.

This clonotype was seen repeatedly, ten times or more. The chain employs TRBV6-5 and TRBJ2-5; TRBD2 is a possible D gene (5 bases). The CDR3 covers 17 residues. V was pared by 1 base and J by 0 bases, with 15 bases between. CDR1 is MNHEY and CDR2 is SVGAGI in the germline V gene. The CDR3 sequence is CASSYLILGGNQETQYF. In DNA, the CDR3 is TGTGCCAGCAGTTACTTAATACTAGGTGGGAACCAAGAGACCCAGTACTTC.

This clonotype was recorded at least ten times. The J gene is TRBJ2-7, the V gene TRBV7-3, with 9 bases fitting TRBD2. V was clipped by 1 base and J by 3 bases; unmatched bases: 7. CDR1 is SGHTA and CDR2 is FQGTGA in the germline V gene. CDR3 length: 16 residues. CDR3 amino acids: CASSLSFSGSVYEQYF. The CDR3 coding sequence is TGTGCCAGCAGCTTAAGTTTTAGCGGGAGTGTCTACGAGCAGTACTTC.

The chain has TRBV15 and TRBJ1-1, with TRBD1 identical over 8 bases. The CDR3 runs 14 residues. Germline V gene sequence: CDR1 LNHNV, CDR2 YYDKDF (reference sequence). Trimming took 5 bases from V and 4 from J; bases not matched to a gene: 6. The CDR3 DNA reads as TGTGCCACCAGCCCGACAGGGGCCCGCACTGAAGCTTTCTTT. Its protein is CATSPTGARTEAFF. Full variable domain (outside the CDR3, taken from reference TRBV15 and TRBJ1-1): DAMVIQNPRYQVTQFGKPVTLSCSQTLNHNVMYWYQQKSSQAPKLLFHYYDKDFNNEADTPDNFQSRRPNTSFCFLDIRSPGLGDTAMYLCATSPTGARTEAFFGQGTRLTVV.

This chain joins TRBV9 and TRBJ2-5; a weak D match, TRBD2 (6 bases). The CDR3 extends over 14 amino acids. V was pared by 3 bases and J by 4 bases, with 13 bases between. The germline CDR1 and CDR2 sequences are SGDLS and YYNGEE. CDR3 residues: CASSARVGGETQYF. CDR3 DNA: TGTGCCAGCAGCGCCCGGGTGGGAGGAGAGACCCAGTACTTC. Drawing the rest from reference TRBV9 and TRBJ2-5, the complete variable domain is DSGVTQTPKHLITATGQRVTLRCSPRSGDLSVYWYQQSLDQGLQFLIQYYNGEERAKGNILERFSAQQFPDLHSELNLSSLELGDSALYFCASSARVGGETQYFGPGTRLLVL.

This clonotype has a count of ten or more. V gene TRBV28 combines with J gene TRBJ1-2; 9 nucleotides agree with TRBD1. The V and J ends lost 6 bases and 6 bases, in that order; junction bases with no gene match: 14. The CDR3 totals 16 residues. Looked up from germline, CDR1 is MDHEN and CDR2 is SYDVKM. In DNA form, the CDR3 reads TGTGCCAGCAGACCTACTACAGGGGGCGGTAATGATGGCTACACCTTC. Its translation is CASRPTTGGGNDGYTF.

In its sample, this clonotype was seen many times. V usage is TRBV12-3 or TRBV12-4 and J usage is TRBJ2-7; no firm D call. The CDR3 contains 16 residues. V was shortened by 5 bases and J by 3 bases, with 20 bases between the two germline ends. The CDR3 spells CASSVRPLGPIYEQYF. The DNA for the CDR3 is TGTGCCAGCAGTGTTCGACCGCTGGGCCCCATCTACGAGCAGTACTTC.

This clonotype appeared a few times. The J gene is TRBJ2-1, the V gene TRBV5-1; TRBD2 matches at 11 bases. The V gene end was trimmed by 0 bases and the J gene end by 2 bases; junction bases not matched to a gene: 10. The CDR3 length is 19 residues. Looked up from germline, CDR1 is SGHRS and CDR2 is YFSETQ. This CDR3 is CASSLDSGRAGGTYNEQFF. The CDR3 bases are TGCGCCAGCAGCTTGGATAGCGGGAGGGCTGGGGGGACCTACAATGAGCAGTTCTTC.

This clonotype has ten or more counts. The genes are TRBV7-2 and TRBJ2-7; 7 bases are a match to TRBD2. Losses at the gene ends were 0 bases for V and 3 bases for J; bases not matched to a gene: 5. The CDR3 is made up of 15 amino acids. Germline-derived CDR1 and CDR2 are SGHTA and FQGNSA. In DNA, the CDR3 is TGTGCCAGCAGCTTAGCGTCTCTAGCGGACTACGAGCAGTACTTC. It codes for CASSLASLADYEQYF.

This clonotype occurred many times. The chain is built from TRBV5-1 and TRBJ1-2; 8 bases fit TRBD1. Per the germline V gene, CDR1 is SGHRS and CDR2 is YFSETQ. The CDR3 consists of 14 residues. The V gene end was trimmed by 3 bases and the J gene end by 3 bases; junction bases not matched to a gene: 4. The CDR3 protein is CASSSTTGDYGYTF. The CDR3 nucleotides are TGCGCCAGCAGCTCCACGACAGGGGACTATGGCTACACCTTC.

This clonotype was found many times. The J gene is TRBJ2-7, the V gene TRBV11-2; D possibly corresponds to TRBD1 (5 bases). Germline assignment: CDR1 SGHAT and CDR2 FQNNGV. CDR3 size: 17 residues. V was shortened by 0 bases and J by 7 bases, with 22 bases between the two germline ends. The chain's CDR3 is CASSLERIGHRLLEQYF. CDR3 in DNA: TGTGCCAGCAGCTTAGAGAGGATAGGACACCGATTGCTGGAGCAGTACTTC.

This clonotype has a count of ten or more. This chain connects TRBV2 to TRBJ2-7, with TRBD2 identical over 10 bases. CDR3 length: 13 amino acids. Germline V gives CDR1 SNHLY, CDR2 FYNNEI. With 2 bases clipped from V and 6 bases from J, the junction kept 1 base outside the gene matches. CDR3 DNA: TGTGCCAGCAGTGAAAGGACTAGCGGCGAGCAGTACTTC. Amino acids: CASSERTSGEQYF.

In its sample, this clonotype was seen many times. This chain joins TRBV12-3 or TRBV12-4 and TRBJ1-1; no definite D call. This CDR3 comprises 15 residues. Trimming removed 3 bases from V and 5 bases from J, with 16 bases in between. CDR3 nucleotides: TGTGCCAGCAGTTTCGGCCCCTGGGGAGGAACTGAAGCTTTCTTT. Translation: CASSFGPWGGTEAFF.

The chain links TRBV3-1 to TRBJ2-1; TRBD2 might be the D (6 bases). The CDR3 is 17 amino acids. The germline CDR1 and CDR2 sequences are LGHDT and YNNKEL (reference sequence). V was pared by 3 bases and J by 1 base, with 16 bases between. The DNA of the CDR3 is TGTGCCAGCAGCCATTACCGACGGGGGAGTTCCTACAATGAGCAGTTCTTC. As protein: CASSHYRRGSSYNEQFF.

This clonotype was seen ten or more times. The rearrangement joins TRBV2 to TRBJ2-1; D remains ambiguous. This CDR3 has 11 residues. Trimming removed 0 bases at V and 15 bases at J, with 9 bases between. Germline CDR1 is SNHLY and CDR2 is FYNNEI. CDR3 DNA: TGTGCCAGCAGTGAAGCGCCGATCGGGTTCTTC. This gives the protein CASSEAPIGFF.

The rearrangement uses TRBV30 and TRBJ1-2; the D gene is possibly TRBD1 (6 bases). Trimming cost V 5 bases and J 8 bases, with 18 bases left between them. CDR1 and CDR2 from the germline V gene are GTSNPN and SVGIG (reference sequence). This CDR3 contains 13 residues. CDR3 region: CAWSFGGAPGYTF. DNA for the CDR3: TGTGCCTGGTCCTTTGGGGGGGCGCCCGGCTACACCTTC.

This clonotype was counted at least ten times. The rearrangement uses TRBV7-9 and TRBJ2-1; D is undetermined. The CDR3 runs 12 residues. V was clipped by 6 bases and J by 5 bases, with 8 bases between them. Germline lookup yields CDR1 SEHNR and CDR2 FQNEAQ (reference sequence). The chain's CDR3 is CASRRTDNEQFF. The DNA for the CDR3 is TGTGCCAGCAGAAGGACCGACAATGAGCAGTTCTTC.

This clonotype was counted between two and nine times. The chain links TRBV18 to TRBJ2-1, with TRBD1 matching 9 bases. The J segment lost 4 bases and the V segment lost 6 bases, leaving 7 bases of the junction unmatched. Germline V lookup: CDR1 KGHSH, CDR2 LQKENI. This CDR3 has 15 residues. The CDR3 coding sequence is TGTGCCAGCTCCCCAAGGACAGGGGTATACAATGAGCAGTTCTTC. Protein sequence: CASSPRTGVYNEQFF. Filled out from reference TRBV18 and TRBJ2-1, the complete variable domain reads NAGVMQNPRHLVRRRGQEARLRCSPMKGHSHVYWYRQLPEEGLKFMVYLQKENIIDESGMPKERFSAEFPKEGPSILRIQQVVRGDSAAYFCASSPRTGVYNEQFFGPGTRLTVL.

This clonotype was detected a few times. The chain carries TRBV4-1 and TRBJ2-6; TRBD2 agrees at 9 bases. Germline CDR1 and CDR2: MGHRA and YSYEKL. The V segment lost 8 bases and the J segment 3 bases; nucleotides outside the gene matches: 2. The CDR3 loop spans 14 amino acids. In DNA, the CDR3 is TGCGCCAGCGCGGGAGGGGTTGGGGCCAACGTCCTGACTTTC. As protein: CASAGGVGANVLTF.

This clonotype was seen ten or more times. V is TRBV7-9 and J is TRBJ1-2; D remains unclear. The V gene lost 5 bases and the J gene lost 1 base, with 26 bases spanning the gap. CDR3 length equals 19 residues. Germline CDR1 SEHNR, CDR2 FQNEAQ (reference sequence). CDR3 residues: CASSQMMRTFQSLNYGYTF. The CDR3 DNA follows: TGTGCCAGCAGCCAGATGATGAGGACGTTTCAGTCCCTTAACTATGGCTACACCTTC.

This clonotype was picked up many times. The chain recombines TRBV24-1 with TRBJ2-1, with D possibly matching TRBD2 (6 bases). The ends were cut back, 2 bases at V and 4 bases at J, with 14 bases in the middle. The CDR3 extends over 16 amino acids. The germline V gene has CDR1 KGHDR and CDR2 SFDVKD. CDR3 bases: TGTGCCACCAGTGATTCGTCGGCGGGGCAATACAATGAGCAGTTCTTC. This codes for CATSDSSAGQYNEQFF.

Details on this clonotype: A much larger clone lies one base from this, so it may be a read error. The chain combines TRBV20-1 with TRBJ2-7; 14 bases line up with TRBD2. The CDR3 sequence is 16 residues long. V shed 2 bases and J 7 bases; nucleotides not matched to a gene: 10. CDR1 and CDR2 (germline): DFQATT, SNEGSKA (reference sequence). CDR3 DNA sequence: TGCAGTGCTAGAACGACTAGCGGGAGGGCCCCAAATGAGCAGTACTTC. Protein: CSARTTSGRAPNEQYF.

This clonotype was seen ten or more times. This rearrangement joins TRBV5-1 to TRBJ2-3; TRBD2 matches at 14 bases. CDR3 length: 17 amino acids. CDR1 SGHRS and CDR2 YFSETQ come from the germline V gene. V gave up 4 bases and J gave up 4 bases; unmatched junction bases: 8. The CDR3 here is CASSPGTSGSWSDTQYF. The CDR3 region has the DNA TGCGCCAGCAGCCCCGGGACTAGCGGGAGTTGGTCAGATACGCAGTATTTT.

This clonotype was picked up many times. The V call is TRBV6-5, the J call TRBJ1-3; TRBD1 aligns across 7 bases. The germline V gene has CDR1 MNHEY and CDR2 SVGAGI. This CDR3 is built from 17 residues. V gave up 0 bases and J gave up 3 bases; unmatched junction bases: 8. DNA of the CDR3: TGTGCCAGCAGTTACTCCCCGACAGGGATACATGGAAACACCATATATTTT. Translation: CASSYSPTGIHGNTIYF.

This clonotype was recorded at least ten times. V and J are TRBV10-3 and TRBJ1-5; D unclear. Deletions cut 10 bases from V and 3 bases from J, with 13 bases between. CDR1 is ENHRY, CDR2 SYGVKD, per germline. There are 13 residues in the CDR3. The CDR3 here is CATRNWDNQPQHF. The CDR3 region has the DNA TGTGCCACTCGTAATTGGGACAATCAGCCCCAGCATTTT.

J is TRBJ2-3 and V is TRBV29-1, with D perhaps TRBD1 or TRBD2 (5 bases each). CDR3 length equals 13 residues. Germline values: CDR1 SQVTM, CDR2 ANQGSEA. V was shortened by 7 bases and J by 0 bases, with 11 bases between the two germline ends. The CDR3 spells CSAFGASTDTQYF. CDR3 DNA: TGCAGCGCCTTCGGGGCAAGCACAGATACGCAGTATTTT.